The 15 T cell receptor beta chains given below trace back to one sample, sequenced in a study of blood T cells in healthy people across ages. Together with a sample-barcoded 5' primer, a J-beta primer mix was included in a second PCR lasting roughly 6 to 12 cycles. TCRdb passed the 5' RACE reads through MiXCR, listing each CDR3 protein once. The data contain around 1,000,000 distinct CDR3 sequences, 20% to 25% of them seen just once; the ten biggest clones take up around 0.75%. The sample was also linked to a second study, of T cells of mothers and their children.

The specimen sequenced was blood. Receptors originate from a girl aged 2-15 years in good health.

The chain uses TRBV4-1 and TRBJ1-2; tentatively, D is TRBD1 (5 bases). The germline CDR1 and CDR2 sequences are MGHRA and YSYEKL. V gave up 4 bases and J gave up 2 bases, with 17 bases separating them. The CDR3 loop spans 16 amino acids. The CDR3 protein is CASSLHPLGTNYGYTF. The CDR3 nucleotides read TGCGCCAGCAGCCTGCATCCCCTCGGGACCAACTATGGCTACACCTTC.

This clonotype was counted between two and nine times. The V call is TRBV27, the J call TRBJ1-4, with 7 bases fitting TRBD1. Germline values: CDR1 MNHEY, CDR2 SMNVEV (reference sequence). Germline trimming cut 5 bases from V and 8 bases from J; bases unmatched to any gene: 5. This CDR3 contains 13 residues. The chain's CDR3 is CASSPQGEEKLFF. The DNA of the CDR3 is TGTGCCAGCAGTCCCCAGGGGGAGGAAAAACTGTTTTTT.

The chain recombines TRBV24-1 with TRBJ2-3, with TRBD2 as a possible D gene (5 bases). Germline loops: CDR1 KGHDR, CDR2 SFDVKD. There are 13 residues in the CDR3. V shed 0 bases and J shed 7 bases, with 7 bases lying between them. The CDR3 nucleotides read TGTGCCACCAGTGATTTGCAGCGGAATACGCAGTATTTT. This encodes CATSDLQRNTQYF.

The chain uses TRBV5-1 and TRBJ2-1, with 10 bases aligning to TRBD2. CDR1 SGHRS and CDR2 YFSETQ come from the germline V gene. There are 15 residues in the CDR3. The trim removed 4 bases at V and 6 bases at J, leaving 7 bases unmatched. This CDR3 reads CASSMGLAGANEQFF. The CDR3 DNA is TGCGCCAGCAGCATGGGCCTAGCGGGGGCCAATGAGCAGTTCTTC.

The chain combines TRBV12-3 or TRBV12-4 with TRBJ2-7; D is uncertain. The CDR3 contains 13 residues. V was pared by 3 bases and J by 3 bases, with 9 bases between. In DNA, the CDR3 is TGTGCCAGCAGTTTCCTCAACAACTACGAGCAGTACTTC. Amino acids: CASSFLNNYEQYF.

The V and J genes are TRBV12-5 and TRBJ1-2, with a tentative D call TRBD1 (6 bases). V lost 3 bases and J 4 bases, leaving 24 bases between the germline ends. This CDR3 is 18 amino acids long. Germline loops: CDR1 LGHNT, CDR2 FRNRAP. CDR3: CASGFGGGKEGIRYGYTF. In DNA, the CDR3 is TGTGCTAGTGGTTTCGGGGGCGGTAAGGAGGGTATTCGCTATGGCTACACCTTC.

The genes are TRBV10-3 and TRBJ2-1, with 7 nucleotides matching TRBD2. Per germline, CDR1 ENHRY and CDR2 SYGVKD. CDR3 size: 14 residues. With V trimmed by 8 bases and J by 5 bases, 9 bases remained unmatched. The DNA of the CDR3 is TGTGCCATCCAACCCTCGGGGACTAACAATGAGCAGTTCTTC. This codes for CAIQPSGTNNEQFF.

J is TRBJ2-1 and V is TRBV10-3, with TRBD2 identical over 7 bases. Germline CDR1 is ENHRY and CDR2 is SYGVKD. V lost 0 bases and J lost 5; bases outside the gene matches: 4. The CDR3 runs to 15 residues. This CDR3 reads CAISESGSGNNEQFF. The CDR3 nucleotides are TGTGCCATCAGTGAGTCAGGGAGCGGGAACAATGAGCAGTTCTTC.

The chain is built from TRBV28 and TRBJ2-5; unclear D gene. The length of the CDR3 is 13 residues. Germline V gene data show CDR1 as MDHEN and CDR2 as SYDVKM. The V gene lost 3 bases and the J gene lost 5 bases, with 10 bases spanning the gap. CDR3 residues: CASSFPGHETQYF. DNA for the CDR3: TGTGCCAGCAGTTTTCCAGGCCATGAGACCCAGTACTTC.

This clonotype was counted only a few times. The J gene is TRBJ2-5, the V gene TRBV12-3 or TRBV12-4; no reliable D call. Trimming pared 8 bases from V and 11 bases from J, leaving 18 bases between. The CDR3 is made up of 12 amino acids. The CDR3 sequence is CASSSGDLEQYF. CDR3 nucleotides: TGTGCCAGCTCAAGTGGGGATCTGGAGCAGTACTTC.

This clonotype has only a few counts. The chain carries TRBV19 and TRBJ2-4; tentative D call: TRBD2 (5 bases). The CDR3 covers 16 residues. The V gene lost 5 bases and the J gene lost 0 bases, with 14 bases spanning the gap. Germline V gene lookup returns CDR1 LNHDA and CDR2 SQIVND (reference sequence). The DNA of the CDR3 is TGTGCCAGTAGTGCCAACGCCGGACTAGCCAAAAACATTCAGTACTTC. This translates into CASSANAGLAKNIQYF.

As regards this clonotype: One base away lies a much larger clone, so this may be a sequencing read error. The CDR3 is CAIGGELSDTQYF. CDR3 sequence (DNA): TGTGCCATTGGCGGGGAATTGTCAGATACGCAGTATTTT. This chain connects TRBV12-3 or TRBV12-4 to TRBJ2-3; D is possibly TRBD2 (6 bases). V shed 10 bases and J shed 4 bases, with 15 bases lying between them. CDR3 length equals 13 residues.

This clonotype was detected ten times or more. The chain uses TRBV4-1 and TRBJ2-7; D is uncertain. The CDR3 consists of 12 residues. Trimming left V 0 bases short and J 4 bases short, with 4 bases between. Germline CDR1 and CDR2: MGHRA and YSYEKL. CDR3 nucleotides: TGCGCCAGCAGCCAAGATGAGTACGAGCAGTACTTC. Translated: CASSQDEYEQYF.

In this sample, this clonotype turned up a few times. The chain recombines TRBV7-9 with TRBJ1-4, with D tentatively TRBD1 (5 bases). This CDR3 spans 14 amino acids. V dropped 8 bases and J dropped 1 base, with 11 bases sitting between them. Per germline, CDR1 SEHNR and CDR2 FQNEAQ (reference sequence). The CDR3 loop reads CASVRRGTNEKLFF. In nucleotides, the CDR3 is TGTGCCAGCGTCCGGAGGGGAACTAATGAAAAACTGTTTTTT.

This clonotype was counted only a few times. This chain links TRBV7-2 with TRBJ2-5, with D hard to call. Germline-derived CDR1 and CDR2 are SGHTA and FQGNSA. This CDR3 is built from 15 residues. The V end was cut by 6 bases, the J end by 5 bases, with 19 bases between. CDR3 bases: TGTGCCAGCAGTTTTTCGGCCCTACCCCAGGAGACCCAGTACTTC. Translated, it gives CASSFSALPQETQYF.